This is a list of T cell receptor beta chains from one sample in a study of T cell responses to AZD1222 COVID-19 vaccine. The assay was immunoSEQ multiplex PCR, and TCRdb's table has in-frame clones only and misses some. The data show about 53,000 clones, with roughly 83% seen just once and more than 20% held by the top ten. The sample consisted of peripheral blood, taken on day 0 of AZD1222 vaccination. All receptors come from an adult in good health. Each CDR3 is given with its conserved first and last residue. A D gene is named only where the DNA matches it firmly. Not all rows give a size; the values are once, few, many and, for expanded clones, a class.

v_gene,j_gene,d_gene,abundance,CDR3aa,CDR3nt
TRBV12-3/TRBV12-4,TRBJ1-1,.,.,CASSRLLNTEAFF,TGTGCCAGCAGCCGACTCTTGAACACTGAAGCTTTCTTT
TRBV20-1,TRBJ1-6,.,.,CSASFVAGNSPLHF,TGCAGTGCTAGTTTTGTCGCGGGTAATTCACCCCTCCACTTT
TRBV5-1,TRBJ2-5,.,.,CASSLFGDETQYF,TGCGCCAGCAGCTTGTTCGGGGATGAGACCCAGTACTTC
TRBV2,TRBJ1-5,TRBD1,.,CASSQTGGEGTQHF,TGTGCCAGCAGCCAGACAGGGGGCGAGGGGACCCAGCATTTT
TRBV9,TRBJ2-5,.,.,CASSVAIQRGETQYF,TGTGCCAGCAGCGTAGCTATCCAGAGGGGAGAGACCCAGTACTTC
TRBV5-1,TRBJ2-5,.,.,CASSWGSQETQYF,TGCGCCAGCAGCTGGGGGTCCCAAGAGACCCAGTACTTC
TRBV19,TRBJ1-1,.,.,CASAPQRNTEAFF,TGTGCCAGTGCCCCCCAGCGAAACACTGAAGCTTTCTTT
TRBV25-1,TRBJ1-6,.,once,CASSDSRVGINSPLHF,TGTGCCAGCAGTGACTCCAGGGTAGGAATTAATTCACCCCTCCACTTT
TRBV21-1,TRBJ2-1,.,.,CASSNLTLAVTYNEQFF,TGTGCCAGCAGCAACCTTACCCTAGCGGTTACTTACAATGAGCAGTTCTTC
TRBV5-4,TRBJ2-5,TRBD1,.,CASSLAGRGRGETQYF,TGTGCCAGCAGCTTGGCCGGCAGGGGGCGCGGAGAGACCCAGTACTTC
TRBV28,TRBJ1-5,TRBD1,.,CASNLLGTDNQPQHF,TGTGCCAGCAACCTTCTCGGGACAGACAATCAGCCCCAGCATTTT
TRBV7-9,TRBJ2-5,.,few,CASSPRGAETQYF,TGTGCCAGCAGCCCACGCGGGGCAGAGACCCAGTACTTC
TRBV3-1/TRBV3-2,TRBJ2-1,.,few,CASSHSRLGPGRIF,TGTGCCAGCAGCCATTCCCGACTGGGTCCGGGTCGGATCTTC
TRBV7-3,TRBJ2-1,TRBD2,.,CASSLAGGTNEQFF,TGTGCCAGCAGTCTAGCGGGGGGGACGAATGAGCAGTTCTTC
TRBV13,TRBJ1-2,.,.,CASSSQGGVSTF,TGTGCCAGCAGCTCACAAGGCGGGGTCTCCACCTTC
TRBV4-1,TRBJ1-4,.,.,CASSQVDGRNEKLFF,TGCGCCAGCAGCCAAGTCGACGGGCGTAATGAAAAACTGTTTTTT
TRBV3-1/TRBV3-2,TRBJ2-7,.,.,CASSQGVAFSSYEQYF,TGTGCCAGCAGCCAAGGCGTAGCGTTTAGCTCCTACGAGCAGTACTTC
TRBV13,TRBJ2-7,TRBD1,.,CASSFATGYEQYF,TGTGCCAGCAGCTTTGCGACAGGGTACGAGCAGTACTTC
TRBV2,TRBJ1-3,.,few,CASILNGVVGNTIYF,TGTGCCAGCATCCTAAACGGGGTTGTTGGAAACACCATATATTTT
TRBV4-1,TRBJ2-2,TRBD2,.,CASSQDFGRGTGELFF,TGCGCCAGCAGCCAAGATTTCGGGAGGGGCACCGGGGAGCTGTTTTTT
TRBV7-9,TRBJ1-1,TRBD1,.,CASSFSQGANTEAFF,TGTGCCAGCAGCTTCAGTCAGGGGGCAAACACTGAAGCTTTCTTT
TRBV4-1,TRBJ1-1,.,.,CASSQGLRGTEAFF,TGCGCCAGCAGCCAAGGACTGCGGGGCACTGAAGCTTTCTTT
TRBV15,TRBJ2-1,.,.,CATSRGKPGPTWGNEQFF,TGTGCCACCAGCAGAGGAAAGCCGGGACCCACCTGGGGAAATGAGCAGTTCTTC
TRBV28,TRBJ1-3,.,.,CASSSRGDGNTIYF,TGTGCCAGCAGTTCCCGGGGTGATGGAAACACCATATATTTT
TRBV18,TRBJ1-1,.,.,CASSPPLSERGTEAFF,TGTGCCAGCTCACCACCGTTATCAGAGCGGGGCACTGAAGCTTTCTTT
TRBV13,TRBJ1-1,.,.,CASSVDKNTEAFF,TGTGCCAGCAGCGTCGACAAGAACACTGAAGCTTTCTTT
TRBV15,TRBJ2-7,.,.,CATSRDQGGNEQYF,TGTGCCACCAGCAGAGATCAGGGGGGTAACGAGCAGTACTTC
TRBV19,TRBJ2-1,TRBD1,.,CASSTGGHGDEQFF,TGTGCCAGTTCGACAGGGGGGCATGGCGATGAGCAGTTCTTC
TRBV29-1,TRBJ2-7,.,.,CSAGADYEQYF,TGCAGCGCAGGGGCTGACTACGAGCAGTACTTC
TRBV7-6,TRBJ1-1,.,.,CATLRGARGTEAFF,TGTGCCACCCTGAGGGGGGCGAGGGGCACTGAAGCTTTCTTT
TRBV5-8,TRBJ1-5,TRBD1,.,CASSLSRGPGNQPQHF,TGTGCCAGCAGCTTAAGCAGGGGGCCGGGCAATCAGCCCCAGCATTTT
TRBV5-8,TRBJ1-5,.,.,CASSWLSNQPQHF,TGTGCCAGCAGCTGGTTGAGCAATCAGCCCCAGCATTTT
TRBV19,TRBJ2-7,.,.,CASMGQYYEQYF,TGTGCCAGTATGGGGCAGTACTACGAGCAGTACTTC
TRBV29-1,TRBJ2-2,.,.,CSVDPEVGGSGELFF,TGCAGCGTTGACCCTGAGGTCGGGGGCTCCGGGGAGCTGTTTTTT
TRBV24-1,TRBJ2-5,.,few,CATSKGPRETQYF,TGTGCCACCAGTAAGGGCCCGAGGGAGACCCAGTACTTC
TRBV5-1,TRBJ2-7,TRBD2,.,CASSLDLAGVYEQYF,TGCGCCAGCAGCTTGGACCTAGCGGGAGTCTACGAGCAGTACTTC
TRBV7-9,TRBJ2-1,.,.,CASSPRQGVGNEQFF,TGTGCCAGCAGCCCCCGGCAGGGCGTCGGCAATGAGCAGTTCTTC
TRBV19,TRBJ2-1,TRBD2,once,CASSIERGYNEQFF,TGTGCCAGTAGTATCGAGCGGGGGTACAATGAGCAGTTCTTC
TRBV28,TRBJ2-1,.,.,CASSPRGVGEQFF,TGTGCCAGCAGTCCAAGGGGGGTAGGTGAGCAGTTCTTC
TRBV19,TRBJ1-2,TRBD1,.,CASSITGQGSYGYTF,TGTGCCAGTAGTATAACGGGACAGGGATCGTATGGCTACACCTTC
TRBV4-2,TRBJ2-7,TRBD2,.,CASSPGLATYEQYF,TGTGCCAGCAGCCCTGGACTAGCGACCTACGAGCAGTACTTC
TRBV19,TRBJ1-1,TRBD1,.,CASSIGTANTEAFF,TGTGCCAGTAGTATCGGGACAGCGAACACTGAAGCTTTCTTT
TRBV28,TRBJ2-7,.,.,CASSWALYEQYF,TGTGCCAGCAGCTGGGCATTATACGAGCAGTACTTC
TRBV7-9,TRBJ1-2,TRBD1,.,CASSLGTGWTYGYTF,TGTGCCAGCAGCTTAGGGACAGGGTGGACCTATGGCTACACCTTC